One sample yielded the 9 T cell receptor beta chains listed below, sequenced in a study of beta chain features in type 1 diabetes. Broader study findings: A moderate, significant TCRB CDR3 shortening appeared in type 1 diabetes across four CD4+ subsets.

No cognate antigen is known for these TCRs. The sequenced template was cDNA made from the entire isolated RNA. The data were produced by immunoSEQ multiplex PCR, yet TCRdb's version contains in-frame clones alone and is incomplete. The sample consists of approximately 600,000 clones, under 15% of them appearing once. The source material was naive CD4+ T cells from blood. The receptors were sampled from a man aged 30-40 years with type 1 diabetes.

This chain connects TRBV9 to TRBJ1-1; perhaps TRBD1 as D (5 bases). The CDR3 contains 15 residues. V shed 0 bases and J shed 3 bases, with 12 bases lying between them. Germline assignment: CDR1 SGDLS and CDR2 YYNGEE. DNA of the CDR3: TGTGCCAGCAGCGTAGTGACAGTAATGTACACTGAAGCTTTCTTT. This gives the protein CASSVVTVMYTEAFF.

V usage is TRBV9 and J usage is TRBJ2-3; 9 bases align to TRBD1. The CDR3 extends over 14 amino acids. CDR1 and CDR2 from the germline V gene are SGDLS and YYNGEE. The J segment lost 3 bases and the V segment lost 3 bases, leaving 2 bases of the junction unmatched. The CDR3 is CASSGTGVTDTQYF. The CDR3 nucleotides are TGTGCCAGCAGCGGGACAGGGGTGACAGATACGCAGTATTTT. Drawing the rest from reference TRBV9 and TRBJ2-3, the complete variable domain is DSGVTQTPKHLITATGQRVTLRCSPRSGDLSVYWYQQSLDQGLQFLIQYYNGEERAKGNILERFSAQQFPDLHSELNLSSLELGDSALYFCASSGTGVTDTQYFGPGTRLTVL.

This clone has only a few counts. The rearrangement links TRBV30 to TRBJ1-2; D ambiguous. The germline V gene has CDR1 GTSNPN and CDR2 SVGIG (reference sequence). The CDR3 covers 13 residues. V was pared by 4 bases and J by 2 bases, with 11 bases between. CDR3 residues: CAWNWPQNYGYTF. The CDR3 DNA sequence: TGTGCCTGGAATTGGCCACAGAACTATGGCTACACCTTC.

This clone was counted between two and nine times. The gene calls are TRBV30 and TRBJ2-5; D unclear. The CDR3 runs 12 residues. Germline CDR1 GTSNPN, CDR2 SVGIG (reference sequence). V was pared by 3 bases and J by 4 bases, with 9 bases between. This chain's CDR3 is CAWRASAETQYF. For the CDR3, the DNA is TGTGCCTGGAGAGCAAGCGCAGAGACCCAGTACTTC.

The chain couples TRBV18 to TRBJ2-1, with TRBD2 as a possible D gene (5 bases). Germline-derived CDR1 and CDR2 are KGHSH and LQKENI. Trimming removed 2 bases at V and 5 bases at J, with 19 bases between. CDR3 length equals 17 residues. The CDR3 DNA reads as TGTGCCAGCTCACCAGGGCTACGTCCCGGGGTAAACAATGAGCAGTTCTTC. It is translated as CASSPGLRPGVNNEQFF.

The rearrangement uses TRBV30 and TRBJ1-5; D call uncertain. The V gene lost 5 bases and the J gene lost 5 bases, with 13 bases spanning the gap. Germline CDR1 reads GTSNPN; CDR2 reads SVGIG (reference sequence). The CDR3 has 13 residues. The CDR3 loop reads CAWARGGDQPQHF. In DNA form, the CDR3 reads TGTGCCTGGGCCCGGGGAGGCGATCAGCCCCAGCATTTT. Using reference TRBV30 and TRBJ1-5 for the parts outside the CDR3, the full variable domain is SQTIHQWPATLVQPVGSPLSLECTVEGTSNPNLYWYRQAAGRGLQLLFYSVGIGQISSEVPQNLSASRPQDRQFILSSKKLLLSDSGFYLCAWARGGDQPQHFGDGTRLSIL.

This clone was detected a few times. The rearrangement joins TRBV7-9 to TRBJ2-3, with D uncertain. Germline loops: CDR1 SEHNR, CDR2 FQNEAQ (reference sequence). The CDR3 sequence is 11 residues long. V was clipped by 7 bases and J by 4 bases, with 6 bases between them. The CDR3 sequence is CASNSADTQYF. CDR3 nucleotide sequence: TGTGCCAGCAACAGCGCAGATACGCAGTATTTT.

This clone appeared a few times. The chain uses TRBV27 and TRBJ1-4; D possibly corresponds to TRBD1 (5 bases). The CDR3 covers 12 residues. V dropped 4 bases and J dropped 7 bases, with 7 bases sitting between them. Germline V gives CDR1 MNHEY, CDR2 SMNVEV (reference sequence). The CDR3 DNA sequence: TGTGCCAGCAGTTCCACAGGTGAAAAACTGTTTTTT. Translation: CASSSTGEKLFF.

This clone came up a few times. V usage is TRBV4-3 and J usage is TRBJ2-1; 10 bases are shared with TRBD2. CDR3 size: 17 residues. V shed 4 bases and J 7 bases; nucleotides not matched to a gene: 13. CDR1 LGHNA and CDR2 YSLEER come from the germline V gene. DNA for the CDR3: TGCGCCAGCAGCCTGACCCTGAGCGGGGGGGCTTTGAATGAGCAGTTCTTC. It specifies CASSLTLSGGALNEQFF.